The entry below gives a single TCR beta chain sequence along with its context. The data belong to a study of cytomegalovirus exposure and HLA in healthy donors. PCR was performed using 60 Vbeta and 13 Jbeta primers. This table comes from immunoSEQ multiplex PCR, and its TCRdb copy is limited to in-frame clones, with some not included. Among 150,000 to 200,000 clones listed, about 70% were seen once. Trimming cost V 3 bases and J 2 bases; bases outside gene matches: 1. This CDR3 comprises 17 residues. Germline lookup yields CDR1 MGHRA and CDR2 YSYEKL. This chain joins TRBV4-1 and TRBJ2-1; 16 bases line up with TRBD2. The sequence was collected from a woman aged 25 to 39 in good health and CMV-seronegative. Sequencing was carried out using PBMCs. The CDR3, as DNA: TGCGCCAGCAGCCAGGGGACTAGCGGGAGGGCCTACAATGAGCAGTTCTTC. Translating it yields CASSQGTSGRAYNEQFF.